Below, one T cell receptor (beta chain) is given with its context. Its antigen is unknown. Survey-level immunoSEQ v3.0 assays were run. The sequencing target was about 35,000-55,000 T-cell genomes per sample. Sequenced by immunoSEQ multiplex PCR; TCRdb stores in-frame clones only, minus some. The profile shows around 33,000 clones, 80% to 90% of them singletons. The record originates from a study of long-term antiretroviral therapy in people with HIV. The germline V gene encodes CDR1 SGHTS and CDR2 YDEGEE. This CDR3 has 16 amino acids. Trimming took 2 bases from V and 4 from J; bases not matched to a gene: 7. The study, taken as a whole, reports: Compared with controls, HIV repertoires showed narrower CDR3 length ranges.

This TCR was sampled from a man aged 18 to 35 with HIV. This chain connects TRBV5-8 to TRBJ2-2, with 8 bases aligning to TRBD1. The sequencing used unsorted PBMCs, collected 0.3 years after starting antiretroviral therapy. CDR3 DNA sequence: TGTGCCAGCAGCTTTGGGACAGGAGTCGTCACCGGGGAGCTGTTTTTT. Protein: CASSFGTGVVTGELFF.